This T cell receptor (beta chain) emerged from a study of blood T cell repertoires in COVID-19. At the level of the study: Both acute and convalescent COVID-19 samples were obtained from the United States, Italy and Spain. PBMCs, B-cell-depleted T cells, or T cells were the source of the cDNA or gDNA that made up the material.

This clone appeared once. Under the authors' procedure: Quantification of nucleated cells was approximated via reference gene primer amplification. Some clones are missing from TCRdb's copy, which holds only in-frame ones; the method was immunoSEQ multiplex PCR. From that table come the V and J calls and clone size; the DNA was used to work out D and trimming. The sample includes under 85,000 clones, around 83% seen only once; the top ten take less than 40%. This sequence originates from a man at least 80 years old with active or convalescent COVID-19. The sample taken for sequencing was peripheral blood.

CDR3 DNA sequence: TGTGCCAGCAGTTTACAGGGGAATACGCAGTATTTT. Protein: CASSLQGNTQYF. V is TRBV12-3 or TRBV12-4 and J is TRBJ2-3, with a weak D call TRBD1 (6 bases). Trimming cost V 2 bases and J 7 bases, with 7 bases left between them. The CDR3 is 12 amino acids.